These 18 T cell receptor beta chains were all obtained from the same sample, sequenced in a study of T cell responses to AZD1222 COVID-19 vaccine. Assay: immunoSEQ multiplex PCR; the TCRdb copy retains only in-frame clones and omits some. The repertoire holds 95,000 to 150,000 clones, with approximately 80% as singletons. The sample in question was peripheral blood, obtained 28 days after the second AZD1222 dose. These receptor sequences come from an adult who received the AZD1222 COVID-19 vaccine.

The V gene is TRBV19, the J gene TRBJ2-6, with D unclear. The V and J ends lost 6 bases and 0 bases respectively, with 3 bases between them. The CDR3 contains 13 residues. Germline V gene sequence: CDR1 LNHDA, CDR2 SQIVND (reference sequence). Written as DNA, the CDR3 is TGTGCCAGTAGGTACTCTGGGGCCAACGTCCTGACTTTC. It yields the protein CASRYSGANVLTF.

CDR3 sequence reads: CASSSAMTGNYGYTF. As DNA, the CDR3 is TGTGCCAGCAGTTCCGCCATGACGGGTAACTATGGCTACACCTTC. V usage is TRBV28 and J usage is TRBJ1-2, with D unresolved. The ends were cut back, 4 bases at V and 1 base at J, with 13 bases in the middle. This CDR3 has 15 amino acids. Germline loops: CDR1 MDHEN, CDR2 SYDVKM.

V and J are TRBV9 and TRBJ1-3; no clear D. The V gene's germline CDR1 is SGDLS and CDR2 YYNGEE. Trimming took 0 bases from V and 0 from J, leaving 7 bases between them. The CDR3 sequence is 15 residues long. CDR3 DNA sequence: TGTGCCAGCAGCGTAGATCATAGCTCTGGAAACACCATATATTTT. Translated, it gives CASSVDHSSGNTIYF.

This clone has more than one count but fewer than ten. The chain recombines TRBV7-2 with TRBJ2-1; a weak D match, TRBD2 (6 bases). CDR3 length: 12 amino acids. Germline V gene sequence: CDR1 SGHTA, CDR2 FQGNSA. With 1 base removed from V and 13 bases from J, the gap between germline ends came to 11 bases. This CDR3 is CASSLERREQFF. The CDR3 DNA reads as TGTGCCAGCAGCTTAGAACGGCGGGAACAGTTCTTC.

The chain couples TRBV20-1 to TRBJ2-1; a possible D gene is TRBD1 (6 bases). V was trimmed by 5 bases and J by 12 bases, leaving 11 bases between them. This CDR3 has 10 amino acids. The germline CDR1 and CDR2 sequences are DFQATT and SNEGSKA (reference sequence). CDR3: CSARDIGQFF. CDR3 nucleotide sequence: TGCAGTGCTCGGGACATCGGGCAGTTCTTC.

The CDR3 reads CASSQAGTGPYEQYF. The CDR3 region has the DNA TGTGCCAGCAGTCAGGCCGGGACAGGGCCCTACGAGCAGTACTTC. The chain is built from TRBV28 and TRBJ2-7; 9 nucleotides align to TRBD1. The junction had 7 bases not matched to a gene; V was cut back by 5 bases and J by 2 bases. This CDR3 comprises 15 residues. Germline-derived CDR1 and CDR2 are MDHEN and SYDVKM.

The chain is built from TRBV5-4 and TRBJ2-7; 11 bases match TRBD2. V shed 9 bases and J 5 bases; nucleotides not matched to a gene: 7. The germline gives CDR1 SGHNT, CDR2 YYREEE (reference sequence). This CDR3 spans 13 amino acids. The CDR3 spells CATSLAGADEQYF. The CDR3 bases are TGTGCCACATCACTAGCGGGGGCGGACGAGCAGTACTTC.

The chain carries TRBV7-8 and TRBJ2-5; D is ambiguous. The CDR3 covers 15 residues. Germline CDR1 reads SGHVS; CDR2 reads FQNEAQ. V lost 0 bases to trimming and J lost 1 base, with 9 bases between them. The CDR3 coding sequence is TGTGCCAGCAGCTTAGCACACAGCCGCCAAGAGACCCAGTACTTC. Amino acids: CASSLAHSRQETQYF.

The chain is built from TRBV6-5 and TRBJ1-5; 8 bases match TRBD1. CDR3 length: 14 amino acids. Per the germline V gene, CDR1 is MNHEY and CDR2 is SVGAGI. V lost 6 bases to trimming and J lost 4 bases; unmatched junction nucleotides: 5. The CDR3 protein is CASRRGQGNQPQHF. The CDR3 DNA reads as TGTGCCAGCAGACGAGGACAGGGTAATCAGCCCCAGCATTTT.

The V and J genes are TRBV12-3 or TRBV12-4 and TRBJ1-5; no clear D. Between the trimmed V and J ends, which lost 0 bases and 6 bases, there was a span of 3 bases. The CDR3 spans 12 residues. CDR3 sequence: CASSLAPQPQHF. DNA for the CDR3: TGTGCCAGCAGTTTAGCGCCTCAGCCCCAGCATTTT.

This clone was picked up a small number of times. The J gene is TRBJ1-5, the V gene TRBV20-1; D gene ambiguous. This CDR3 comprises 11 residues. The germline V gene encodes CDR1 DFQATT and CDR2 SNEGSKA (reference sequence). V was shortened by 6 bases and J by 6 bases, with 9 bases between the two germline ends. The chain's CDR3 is CSAGWGQPQHF. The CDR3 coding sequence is TGCAGTGCGGGATGGGGTCAGCCCCAGCATTTT.

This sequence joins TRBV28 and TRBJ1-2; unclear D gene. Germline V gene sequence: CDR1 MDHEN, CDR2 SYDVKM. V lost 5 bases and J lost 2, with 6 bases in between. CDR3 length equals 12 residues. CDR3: CASSLMNYGYTF. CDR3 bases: TGTGCCAGCAGTCTCATGAACTATGGCTACACCTTC.

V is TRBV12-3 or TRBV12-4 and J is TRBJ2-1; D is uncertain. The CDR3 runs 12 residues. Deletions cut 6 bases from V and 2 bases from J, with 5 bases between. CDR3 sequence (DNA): TGTGCCAGCAGCCCTGCCTACAATGAGCAGTTCTTC. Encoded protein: CASSPAYNEQFF.

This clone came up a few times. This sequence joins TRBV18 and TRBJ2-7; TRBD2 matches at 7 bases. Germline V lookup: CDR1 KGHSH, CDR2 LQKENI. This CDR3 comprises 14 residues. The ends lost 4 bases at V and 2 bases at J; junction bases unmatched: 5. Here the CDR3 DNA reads TGTGCCAGCTCACAAACCGGGACTACCTACGAGCAGTACTTC. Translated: CASSQTGTTYEQYF.

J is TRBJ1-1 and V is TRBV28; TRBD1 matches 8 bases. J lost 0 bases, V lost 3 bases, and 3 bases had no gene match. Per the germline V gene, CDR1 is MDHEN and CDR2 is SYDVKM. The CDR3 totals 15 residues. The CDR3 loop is CASSLGQVMNTEAFF. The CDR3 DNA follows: TGTGCCAGCAGTTTGGGACAGGTCATGAACACTGAAGCTTTCTTT.

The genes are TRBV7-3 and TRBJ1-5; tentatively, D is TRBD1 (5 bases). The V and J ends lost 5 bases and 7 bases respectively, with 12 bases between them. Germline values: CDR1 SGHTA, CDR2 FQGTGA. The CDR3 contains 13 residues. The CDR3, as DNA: TGTGCCAGCAGCCCTAGGGGTGGGCAGCCCCAGCATTTT. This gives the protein CASSPRGGQPQHF.

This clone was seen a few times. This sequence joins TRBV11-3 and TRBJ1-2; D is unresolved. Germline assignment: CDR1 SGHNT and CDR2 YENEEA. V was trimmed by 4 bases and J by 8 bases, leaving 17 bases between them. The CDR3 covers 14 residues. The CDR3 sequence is CASSSQVRGAGYTF. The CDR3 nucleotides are TGTGCCAGCAGCTCCCAGGTTCGGGGTGCAGGCTACACCTTC. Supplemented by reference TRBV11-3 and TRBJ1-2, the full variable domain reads EAGVVQSPRYKIIEKKQPVAFWCNPISGHNTLYWYLQNLGQGPELLIRYENEEAVDDSQLPKDRFSAERLKGVDSTLKIQPAELGDSAVYLCASSSQVRGAGYTFGSGTRLTVV.

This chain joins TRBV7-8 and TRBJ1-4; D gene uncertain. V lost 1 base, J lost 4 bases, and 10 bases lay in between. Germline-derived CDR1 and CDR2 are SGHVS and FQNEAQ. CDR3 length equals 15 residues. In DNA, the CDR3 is TGTGCCAGCAGCTTAGGAAGCAGGTATAATGAAAAACTGTTTTTT. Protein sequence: CASSLGSRYNEKLFF.